A single T cell receptor (beta chain) is shown here with its context. Its specificity is unknown. The data belong to a study of cytomegalovirus exposure and HLA in healthy donors. General study results and limits: A few of the chains that were CMV-associated were confirmed in vitro to be specific for CMV antigens. The study recorded 150 to 200 TCR beta chains that were cytomegalovirus-associated. According to a later analysis, TCR clusters from the first cohort tended to co-occur in the approximately 130 validation repertoires.

Germline CDR1 is LNHDA and CDR2 is SQIVND (reference sequence). The CDR3 extends over 18 amino acids. V lost 8 bases and J lost 2; bases outside the gene matches: 17. The study drew the donors from its 120-subject validation cohort, separate from the roughly 700-subject first cohort. Clones were read by immunoSEQ multiplex PCR, and TCRdb kept only the in-frame ones, dropping some. The repertoire holds 150,000 to 200,000 clones, with roughly 88% as singletons. The chain joins TRBV19 to TRBJ2-2, with TRBD1 matching 7 bases. The sequenced sample consisted of PBMCs. The receptor comes from a woman younger than 30 in good health and CMV-seronegative. This CDR3 reads CASGNNKGQSYNTGELFF. CDR3 nucleotides: TGTGCCAGTGGAAACAATAAGGGACAGAGCTATAACACCGGGGAGCTGTTTTTT.